The source of this T cell receptor (beta chain) is a study of cytomegalovirus exposure and HLA in healthy donors. The PCR contained 60 Vbeta and 13 Jbeta primers. Produced via immunoSEQ multiplex PCR; TCRdb's table is partial and in-frame only. The profile shows hundreds of thousands of clones, less than 85% of them singletons. General study points: In a later analysis, at a false discovery rate of 0.05, over 15,000 TCR beta sequences matched HLA alleles.

Per the germline V gene, CDR1 is SNHLY and CDR2 is FYNNEI. The V end was cut by 8 bases, the J end by 3 bases, with 11 bases between. The CDR3 is made up of 13 amino acids. About this clone: Its antigen remains unidentified.

The J gene is TRBJ2-1, the V gene TRBV2; D call uncertain. This clonotype originated in a man in his late teens or twenties in good health and CMV-seronegative. Sequencing was done on a sample of PBMCs. CDR3 coding DNA: TGTGCCAGCGACCCTAGAGGCTACAATGAGCAGTTCTTC. It is translated as CASDPRGYNEQFF.